This is a list of T cell receptor beta chains from one sample in a study of PD-L1 blockade in urothelial cancer. The protocol was immunoSEQ multiplex PCR, while the TCRdb copy is restricted to in-frame clones and leaves out a portion. Of some 30,000 clones detected, around nine tenths appear once; the ten largest clones hold approximately 2%. The material was PBMCs, obtained around atezolizumab (anti-PD-L1) treatment. All receptors come from a middle-aged man with urothelial cancer. Both conserved end residues are part of each CDR3. The D gene is left open where the match is weak. The size field is filled for only some rows; it gives once, few, many or a size class.

j_call clone_size v_call d_call cdr3_nt cdr3_aa
TRBJ1-2 NA TRBV4-3 NA TGCGCCAGCAGCCCCGCGGGGGTTTACTATGGCTACACCTTC CASSPAGVYYGYTF
TRBJ1-6 NA TRBV7-3 NA TGTGCCAGCAGCTCTGGCGGGGTTTCTTCACCCCTCCACTTT CASSSGGVSSPLHF
TRBJ2-1 NA TRBV5-1 TRBD1 TGCGCCAGCGGGAAAGGGGGCGTCTACAATGAGCAGTTCTTC CASGKGGVYNEQFF
TRBJ2-7 NA TRBV10-3 TRBD2 TGTGCCATCAGACGCGACGGGGGGGCCGAGGGCGAGCAGTACTTC CAIRRDGGAEGEQYF
TRBJ2-7 NA TRBV28 NA TGTGCCAGCAGTTTGCCCACAGGTAACTCCTACGAGCAGTACTTC CASSLPTGNSYEQYF
TRBJ2-5 once TRBV27 NA TGTGCCAGCGGGCCTGGAGGGGTGGAGACCCAGTACTTC CASGPGGVETQYF
TRBJ2-7 NA TRBV4-3 TRBD1 TGCGCCAGCAGCCAGATACAGGGGGCTTACGAGCAGTACTTC CASSQIQGAYEQYF
TRBJ1-5 NA TRBV29-1 TRBD1 TGCAGCGTGGGGACAGGGGGTAACAATCAGCCCCAGCATTTT CSVGTGGNNQPQHF
TRBJ2-2 NA TRBV7-8 NA TGTGCCAGCAGCTTAGCGTTAGCCGGGGAGCTGTTTTTT CASSLALAGELFF
TRBJ2-6 NA TRBV5-6 NA TGTGCCAGCAGCTTGGAGTGGGACACATCTCTGGGGGCCAACGTCCTGACTTTC CASSLEWDTSLGANVLTF
TRBJ2-2 NA TRBV19 NA TGTGCCAGTATGGGGAGGACAGGTTGGGCCGGGGAGCTGTTTTTT CASMGRTGWAGELFF
TRBJ2-2 few TRBV18 TRBD1 TGTGCCAGCTCACCCGGGACAGGGATCACCGGGGAGCTGTTTTTT CASSPGTGITGELFF
TRBJ2-3 NA TRBV30 TRBD2 TGTGCCTGGCGACCCGGGACTAGCGGGGACACAGATACGCAGTATTTT CAWRPGTSGDTDTQYF
TRBJ1-3 NA TRBV9 TRBD1 TGTGCCAGCAGCGTAGGCCGGGACAGTGACTCTGGAAACACCATATATTTT CASSVGRDSDSGNTIYF
TRBJ1-5 NA TRBV27 NA TGTGCCAGCAAAGCAGGGTGGAATCAGCCCCAGCATTTT CASKAGWNQPQHF
TRBJ2-1 NA TRBV27 NA TGTGCCAGCAGTTCTGGGGGCGCGGTGGGCGGACACAATGAGCAGTTCTTC CASSSGGAVGGHNEQFF
TRBJ2-2 NA TRBV10-2 NA TGCGCCACTCCCGGGCCAACGGGGGCCGGGGAGCTGTTTTTT CATPGPTGAGELFF
TRBJ1-1 once TRBV18 TRBD1 TGTGCCAGCTCAAATATGGGACAGGGGCCTATGAACACTGAAGCTTTCTTT CASSNMGQGPMNTEAFF
TRBJ2-1 NA TRBV27 NA TGTGCCAGCAGCTTCTTGGGGACAGAGCAGTTCTTC CASSFLGTEQFF
TRBJ2-7 NA TRBV7-2 NA TGTGCCAGCAGCTCCTTAGCGGAAAGGGGAACCTCCTACGAGCAGTACTTC CASSSLAERGTSYEQYF
TRBJ2-1 NA TRBV6-1 TRBD2 TGTGCCAGCAGTGAAAGGACTAGCGGGATAAATGAGCAGTTCTTC CASSERTSGINEQFF